A single sample gave rise to the 26 T cell receptor beta chains below, sequenced in a study of blood T cell repertoires in COVID-19. Sequenced by immunoSEQ multiplex PCR; TCRdb stores in-frame clones only, minus some. Of under 85,000 clones listed, about 80% are singletons. The material sequenced was peripheral blood. All receptors come from a man aged 45 to 65 with acute or convalescent COVID-19.

CDR3 sequence: CASSAGPSYEQYF. The DNA for the CDR3 is TGTGCCAGCTCAGCAGGGCCGTCCTACGAGCAGTACTTC. The chain recombines TRBV18 with TRBJ2-7; D is perhaps TRBD1 (5 bases). There are 13 residues in the CDR3. Germline values: CDR1 KGHSH, CDR2 LQKENI. V lost 5 bases and J 1 base, leaving 9 bases between the germline ends.

The V call is TRBV28, the J call TRBJ2-7; 7 nucleotides agree with TRBD2. The CDR3 consists of 14 residues. CDR1 is MDHEN, CDR2 SYDVKM, per germline. V shed 2 bases, J shed 0 bases, and the junction held 1 base outside the gene matches. CDR3 DNA: TGTGCCAGCAGTTTACTAGCGGACTCCTACGAGCAGTACTTC. It translates to CASSLLADSYEQYF.

The gene calls are TRBV4-3 and TRBJ1-1; 7 bases align to TRBD1. After removal of 2 bases from V and 0 bases from J, the junction contained 9 bases not matched to a gene. The germline V gene encodes CDR1 LGHNA and CDR2 YSLEER. CDR3 length: 17 amino acids. The CDR3 nucleotides read TGCGCCAGCAGCCAACAATCCAAGACAGGGATGAACACTGAAGCTTTCTTT. Protein sequence: CASSQQSKTGMNTEAFF.

This clone was seen only once. CDR3 loop: CASSRTVQETQYF. As DNA, the CDR3 is TGCGCCAGCAGCCGGACAGTCCAAGAGACCCAGTACTTC. The chain couples TRBV4-1 to TRBJ2-5; the D gene is possibly TRBD1 (6 bases). This CDR3 has 13 residues. Germline V gives CDR1 MGHRA, CDR2 YSYEKL. Trimming took off 4 bases at V and 1 base at J, with 7 bases between the two ends.

The J gene is TRBJ1-1, the V gene TRBV19; TRBD1 agrees at 7 bases. Looked up from germline, CDR1 is LNHDA and CDR2 is SQIVND (reference sequence). Trimming took 5 bases from V and 5 from J; bases not matched to a gene: 5. This CDR3 spans 13 amino acids. The CDR3 is CASSSDRRTEAFF. DNA of the CDR3: TGTGCCAGTAGTTCGGACAGGAGGACTGAAGCTTTCTTT.

J is TRBJ2-1 and V is TRBV7-8; no clear D. The CDR3 has 13 amino acids. Trimming removed 5 bases from V and 8 bases from J, with 13 bases in between. Germline V lookup: CDR1 SGHVS, CDR2 FQNEAQ. CDR3 sequence (DNA): TGTGCCAGCAGCCCAAACTTCCCTTATGAGCAGTTCTTC. Translating gives CASSPNFPYEQFF.

In DNA form, the CDR3 reads TGCGCCAGCAGCCCGATGGGATTTTGGAGGGACACTGAAGCTTTCTTT. The encoded protein is CASSPMGFWRDTEAFF. This chain connects TRBV5-1 to TRBJ1-1; D remains ambiguous. V was clipped by 4 bases and J by 3 bases, with 19 bases between them. The CDR3 contains 16 residues. Germline CDR1 SGHRS, CDR2 YFSETQ.

The chain links TRBV6-5 to TRBJ2-3, with 13 bases matching TRBD2. The CDR3 contains 14 residues. V was pared by 8 bases and J by 3 bases, with 2 bases of the junction left unmatched. In germline, CDR1 is MNHEY, CDR2 SVGAGI. The CDR3 loop reads CASQTSGRTDTQYF. CDR3 nucleotide sequence: TGTGCCAGCCAGACTAGCGGGAGGACAGATACGCAGTATTTT.

The chain recombines TRBV7-3 with TRBJ2-7, with a weak D call TRBD2 (7 bases). The CDR3 is 14 residues long. V was clipped by 5 bases and J by 3 bases, with 14 bases between them. The V gene's germline CDR1 is SGHTA and CDR2 FQGTGA. CDR3 sequence reads: CASSMAGGHYEQYF. The CDR3 region has the DNA TGTGCCAGCAGCATGGCCGGGGGGCACTACGAGCAGTACTTC.

The genes are TRBV5-1 and TRBJ1-4; no clear D gene. Trimming stripped 4 bases from V and 7 bases from J, with 14 bases between. Germline V gene sequence: CDR1 SGHRS, CDR2 YFSETQ. This CDR3 is built from 14 residues. This CDR3 is CASSPPVEGEKLFF. DNA for the CDR3: TGCGCCAGCAGCCCCCCCGTGGAGGGTGAAAAACTGTTTTTT.

The V call is TRBV4-2, the J call TRBJ2-6; D unclear. CDR3 length equals 15 residues. V shed 4 bases and J shed 0 bases, with 7 bases lying between them. CDR1 and CDR2 from the germline V gene are LGHNA and YNFKEQ. This CDR3 reads CASSPPGSGANVLTF. The CDR3 nucleotides are TGTGCCAGCAGCCCTCCGGGCTCTGGGGCCAACGTCCTGACTTTC.

Here the CDR3 reads CASSRGQDSHEQYF. The CDR3 nucleotides are TGTGCCAGCAGCCGGGGACAGGATTCCCACGAGCAGTACTTC. V and J are TRBV5-5 and TRBJ2-7; 8 nucleotides match TRBD1. In germline, CDR1 is SGHKS, CDR2 YYEKEE (reference sequence). There are 14 residues in the CDR3. Losses at the gene ends were 4 bases for V and 5 bases for J; bases not matched to a gene: 8.

The CDR3 reads CASSIRTVGGYTF. The CDR3 DNA sequence: TGTGCCAGTAGTATTAGGACTGTGGGAGGCTACACCTTC. The chain links TRBV19 to TRBJ1-2, with D uncertain. Germline-derived CDR1 and CDR2 are LNHDA and SQIVND (reference sequence). The CDR3 length is 13 residues. The V gene lost 3 bases and the J gene lost 8 bases, with 13 bases spanning the gap.

The V and J genes are TRBV19 and TRBJ1-5, with 9 bases identical to TRBD1. Germline lookup yields CDR1 LNHDA and CDR2 SQIVND (reference sequence). V lost 5 bases and J lost 4; bases outside the gene matches: 9. The CDR3 contains 16 residues. CDR3 coding DNA: TGTGCCAGTAGTGATGACAGGGGGAGCATGAATCAGCCCCAGCATTTT. Translated: CASSDDRGSMNQPQHF.

The chain uses TRBV10-3 and TRBJ2-1; D unclear. There are 16 residues in the CDR3. CDR1 ENHRY and CDR2 SYGVKD come from the germline V gene. Trimming shortened V by 3 bases and J by 0 bases, and 12 bases separated the two germline ends. Here the CDR3 reads CAISDGTVSSYNEQFF. The CDR3 DNA follows: TGTGCCATCAGTGATGGTACTGTGAGCTCCTACAATGAGCAGTTCTTC.

The rearrangement uses TRBV19 and TRBJ1-1, with TRBD1 as a possible D gene (6 bases). The CDR3 is made up of 16 amino acids. CDR1 and CDR2 (germline): LNHDA, SQIVND (reference sequence). The ends were cut back, 1 base at V and 1 base at J, with 13 bases in the middle. The CDR3 protein is CASSIAGQQKNTEAFF. CDR3 nucleotides: TGTGCCAGTAGTATAGCCGGACAGCAAAAGAACACTGAAGCTTTCTTT.

This rearrangement joins TRBV19 to TRBJ1-5; a possible D gene is TRBD1 (5 bases). Looked up from germline, CDR1 is LNHDA and CDR2 is SQIVND (reference sequence). This CDR3 is built from 15 residues. V shed 5 bases and J shed 1 base, with 12 bases lying between them. The CDR3: CASSPLDRSNQPQHF. The DNA for the CDR3 is TGTGCCAGTAGTCCCCTCGACAGAAGCAATCAGCCCCAGCATTTT.

J is TRBJ1-6 and V is TRBV7-2; D possibly corresponds to TRBD1 (5 bases). The germline V gene encodes CDR1 SGHTA and CDR2 FQGNSA. Trimming took 2 bases from V and 7 from J, leaving 15 bases between them. The CDR3 has 16 residues. CDR3 in amino acids: CASSLKSRATNSPLHF. In DNA form, the CDR3 reads TGTGCCAGCAGCTTAAAGTCCAGGGCCACAAATTCACCCCTCCACTTT.

The chain combines TRBV7-2 with TRBJ2-4; perhaps TRBD2 as D (5 bases). This CDR3 has 14 residues. Germline V lookup: CDR1 SGHTA, CDR2 FQGNSA. The ends were cut back, 0 bases at V and 5 bases at J, with 8 bases in the middle. In DNA, the CDR3 is TGTGCCAGCAGCTTAGCAGGACTTCAAAACATTCAGTACTTC. Amino acid sequence: CASSLAGLQNIQYF.

This clone was observed a handful of times. The V call is TRBV20-1, the J call TRBJ2-3; D is possibly TRBD2 (6 bases). The CDR3 extends over 11 amino acids. The germline V gene encodes CDR1 DFQATT and CDR2 SNEGSKA (reference sequence). V was shortened by 8 bases and J by 8 bases, with 14 bases between the two germline ends. The CDR3 protein is CSTRGSVTQYF. For the CDR3, the DNA is TGCAGTACCCGGGGGTCAGTTACGCAGTATTTT.

The genes are TRBV19 and TRBJ2-7; maybe TRBD1 (8 bases). There are 17 residues in the CDR3. Germline CDR1 and CDR2: LNHDA and SQIVND (reference sequence). Trimming took off 4 bases at V and 0 bases at J, with 19 bases between the two ends. Here the CDR3 DNA reads TGTGCCAGTAGTAAGGACAGGGCAGCGGGACTCTCCTACGAGCAGTACTTC. Its translation is CASSKDRAAGLSYEQYF.

The V call is TRBV6-5, the J call TRBJ2-7; 10 bases line up with TRBD2. The CDR3 is 14 residues long. Germline CDR1 MNHEY, CDR2 SVGAGI. Unmatched junction bases numbered 6, after V lost 8 bases and J lost 2 bases. This CDR3 is CASQWTSGPYEQYF. CDR3 nucleotide sequence: TGTGCCAGCCAATGGACTAGCGGACCCTACGAGCAGTACTTC.

There are a few counts of this clone. CDR3 sequence (DNA): TGTGCCATTGGGACAGGGGGCATGTATGGCAATCAGCCCCAGCATTTT. It specifies CAIGTGGMYGNQPQHF. The chain joins TRBV10-3 to TRBJ1-5; 12 positions match TRBD1. V lost 9 bases to trimming and J lost 2 bases; unmatched junction nucleotides: 8. Per the germline V gene, CDR1 is ENHRY and CDR2 is SYGVKD. This CDR3 has 16 residues.

V usage is TRBV10-3 and J usage is TRBJ1-1; 10 bases line up with TRBD1. This CDR3 has 15 amino acids. The V gene's germline CDR1 is ENHRY and CDR2 SYGVKD. V lost 4 bases and J lost 10; bases outside the gene matches: 12. The chain's CDR3 is CAISGTGTGDGGAFF. The CDR3 DNA reads as TGTGCCATCAGTGGGACCGGGACAGGGGATGGGGGAGCTTTCTTT.

This chain connects TRBV6-5 to TRBJ1-3; D not certain. The length of the CDR3 is 13 residues. Germline assignment: CDR1 MNHEY and CDR2 SVGAGI. Between the trimmed V and J ends, which lost 7 bases and 0 bases, there was a span of 7 bases. CDR3 region: CASTVSSGNTIYF. DNA of the CDR3: TGTGCCAGCACCGTTAGCTCTGGAAACACCATATATTTT.

This clone was seen a handful of times. V is TRBV4-2 and J is TRBJ1-1; 11 positions agree with TRBD1. There are 16 residues in the CDR3. The J segment lost 1 base and the V segment lost 5 bases, leaving 6 bases of the junction unmatched. CDR1 is LGHNA and CDR2 is YNFKEQ in the germline V gene. This CDR3 is CASSKWTGGKNTEAFF. The CDR3 DNA reads TGTGCCAGCAGCAAATGGACAGGGGGCAAGAACACTGAAGCTTTCTTT.